The 16 T cell receptor beta chains below all came from one sample that was sequenced in a study of beta chain features in type 1 diabetes. Findings and limits, study-wide: Among patients with Type 1 diabetes, TCRB CDR3s were moderately but significantly shorter in every one of the four CD4+ subsets.

No antigen has been identified for these receptors. Expressed TCRB transcripts were sequenced because the isolated RNA had all been reverse transcribed beforehand. Here immunoSEQ multiplex PCR was the method, and the copy in TCRdb shows in-frame clones only, minus some. Among hundreds of thousands of clones listed, about 15% were seen once. The sample consisted of naive CD4+ T cells from blood. These TCRs come from a man in his late teens or twenties with type 1 diabetes.

The chain recombines TRBV5-4 with TRBJ2-3; 7 nucleotides align to TRBD2. V shed 4 bases and J 2 bases; nucleotides not matched to a gene: 10. Germline V gene lookup returns CDR1 SGHNT and CDR2 YYREEE (reference sequence). There are 16 residues in the CDR3. The CDR3 reads CASSRAASGHTDTQYF. CDR3 nucleotides: TGTGCCAGCAGCCGAGCGGCTAGCGGACACACAGATACGCAGTATTTT.

The sample holds a few counts of this clone. The genes are TRBV18 and TRBJ2-7; no firm D call. Trimming stripped 3 bases from V and 4 bases from J, with 10 bases between. CDR1 and CDR2 from the germline V gene are KGHSH and LQKENI. This CDR3 has 13 residues. CDR3 coding DNA: TGTGCCAGCTCACCTGAGGCGGCGTACGAGCAGTACTTC. Its protein is CASSPEAAYEQYF.

The V gene is TRBV4-3, the J gene TRBJ2-7; no reliable D call. Per the germline V gene, CDR1 is LGHNA and CDR2 is YSLEER. V gave up 1 base and J gave up 3 bases, with 4 bases separating them. The CDR3 loop spans 12 amino acids. CDR3 protein: CASSQAIYEQYF. The CDR3 coding sequence is TGCGCCAGCAGCCAAGCTATCTACGAGCAGTACTTC.

V gene TRBV2 combines with J gene TRBJ2-4; TRBD2 matches 8 bases. Germline V gene data show CDR1 as SNHLY and CDR2 as FYNNEI. The V and J ends lost 4 bases and 6 bases, in that order; junction bases with no gene match: 8. This CDR3 spans 15 amino acids. CDR3 sequence reads: CASSGPGLVVNIQYF. DNA of the CDR3: TGTGCCAGCAGTGGTCCGGGACTAGTGGTAAACATTCAGTACTTC.

This clone was seen a handful of times. The gene calls are TRBV9 and TRBJ1-2, with D perhaps TRBD1 (5 bases). The CDR3 runs to 15 residues. CDR1 is SGDLS, CDR2 YYNGEE, per germline. Trimming stripped 0 bases from V and 0 bases from J, with 9 bases between. The CDR3 loop reads CASSVGGTSNYGYTF. The CDR3 DNA is TGTGCCAGCAGCGTAGGGGGGACTTCTAACTATGGCTACACCTTC.

The CDR3 loop reads CASSETLAGVYNEQFF. The CDR3 DNA reads TGTGCCAGCAGCGAAACACTAGCGGGAGTGTACAATGAGCAGTTCTTC. V usage is TRBV6-6 and J usage is TRBJ2-1; 11 nucleotides line up with TRBD2. The length of the CDR3 is 16 residues. Germline assignment: CDR1 MNHNY and CDR2 SVGAGI (reference sequence). V gave up 6 bases and J gave up 4 bases; unmatched junction bases: 8.

CDR3 nucleotides: TGTGGGCCGCCCGGAAACACCATATATTTT. Translation: CGPPGNTIYF. The chain joins TRBV28 to TRBJ1-3; D not resolved. This CDR3 is 10 amino acids long. Germline CDR1 is MDHEN and CDR2 is SYDVKM.

This clone was observed a handful of times. J is TRBJ1-1 and V is TRBV14; D is possibly TRBD1 (5 bases). CDR1 is SGHDN and CDR2 is FVKESK in the germline V gene. The V end was cut by 2 bases, the J end by 1 base, with 8 bases between. This CDR3 is 14 amino acids long. Here the CDR3 DNA reads TGTGCCAGCAGCCAAAGGGGCTGGAACACTGAAGCTTTCTTT. The encoded protein is CASSQRGWNTEAFF.

The genes are TRBV7-2 and TRBJ2-3, with D maybe TRBD2 (6 bases). The CDR3 sequence is 15 residues long. V dropped 6 bases and J dropped 1 base, with 14 bases sitting between them. Germline CDR1 reads SGHTA; CDR2 reads FQGNSA. DNA for the CDR3: TGTGCCAGCAGGAAGGGGACTCACCGCACAGATACGCAGTATTTT. It encodes CASRKGTHRTDTQYF.

The V and J genes are TRBV6-6 and TRBJ2-7; 7 bases are a match to TRBD1. Trimming removed 2 bases from V and 0 bases from J; junction bases left unmatched: 7. The germline gives CDR1 MNHNY, CDR2 SVGAGI (reference sequence). This CDR3 contains 16 residues. The chain's CDR3 is CASSYETGSSSYEQYF. Here the CDR3 DNA reads TGTGCCAGCAGTTACGAGACAGGGTCGAGCTCCTACGAGCAGTACTTC.

This clone was counted between two and nine times. The V call is TRBV25-1, the J call TRBJ2-5; D uncertain. Germline loops: CDR1 MGHDK, CDR2 SYGVNS. The CDR3 totals 14 residues. Trimming took off 6 bases at V and 5 bases at J, with 16 bases between the two ends. The CDR3 sequence is CASSQIYHSETQYF. The DNA of the CDR3 is TGTGCCAGCAGCCAAATATACCACTCGGAGACCCAGTACTTC.

The chain employs TRBV6-5 and TRBJ1-5; D is unresolved. Trimming shortened V by 8 bases and J by 5 bases, and 13 bases separated the two germline ends. The CDR3 runs 13 residues. CDR1 and CDR2 from the germline V gene are MNHEY and SVGAGI. This chain's CDR3 is CASGQTAYQPQHF. The CDR3 DNA reads TGTGCCAGCGGTCAAACAGCCTATCAGCCCCAGCATTTT.

This clone has only a few counts. The V and J genes are TRBV6-6 and TRBJ1-1, with D tentatively TRBD1 (5 bases). V lost 2 bases, J lost 0 bases, and 10 bases lay in between. The CDR3 totals 15 residues. Germline lookup yields CDR1 MNHNY and CDR2 SVGAGI (reference sequence). The CDR3 loop is CASSYQGVMNTEAFF. CDR3 nucleotide sequence: TGTGCCAGCAGTTACCAGGGCGTTATGAACACTGAAGCTTTCTTT.

The J gene is TRBJ1-1, the V gene TRBV14; D is undetermined. The CDR3 spans 14 residues. Per germline, CDR1 SGHDN and CDR2 FVKESK. V was trimmed by 4 bases and J by 3 bases, leaving 12 bases between them. The CDR3 reads CASSRPGWDTEAFF. CDR3 nucleotides: TGTGCCAGCAGCCGACCGGGGTGGGACACTGAAGCTTTCTTT.

V gene TRBV6-6 combines with J gene TRBJ2-5; weak D call: TRBD2 (6 bases). Looked up from germline, CDR1 is MNHNY and CDR2 is SVGAGI (reference sequence). V lost 6 bases, J lost 2 bases, and 10 bases lay in between. The CDR3 is made up of 13 amino acids. The CDR3 region is CASSSRGQETQYF. The CDR3 nucleotides are TGTGCCAGCAGCTCGCGGGGACAAGAGACCCAGTACTTC.

The chain uses TRBV7-2 and TRBJ2-7; 9 bases are a match to TRBD1. The CDR3 totals 15 residues. Germline CDR1 SGHTA, CDR2 FQGNSA. V shed 3 bases and J 0 bases; nucleotides not matched to a gene: 3. CDR3 nucleotide sequence: TGTGCCAGCAGCTTCGGGGACAGGGACTCCTACGAGCAGTACTTC. Translation gives CASSFGDRDSYEQYF.